This T cell receptor (beta chain) originates from a study of OX40 agonist ivuxolimab in advanced cancers. On the study more broadly: Partial responses were observed in three patients, of whom one had hepatocellular carcinoma and two had cutaneous melanoma. Findings and limits, study-wide: What antigens the expanded peripheral T cells recognized was never established.

TCRdb's table, derived via immunoSEQ multiplex PCR, lists solely in-frame clones and lacks some. Of about 88,000 clones listed, around 85% are singletons. Of note for this clone: Antigen: not known.

The TCR originated in an adult with an advanced solid tumor such as melanoma, head and neck, liver or kidney cancer. The sequences come from CD4+ or CD8+ T cells sorted from blood, collected in a trial of the OX40 agonist ivuxolimab.

In nucleotides, the CDR3 is TGTGCCAGCAGCAGAGTAGGCACCTACAATGAGCAGTTCTTC. Translation gives CASSRVGTYNEQFF. The gene calls are TRBV11-2 and TRBJ2-1; D remains unclear. CDR3 length: 14 residues. Trimming cost V 5 bases and J 2 bases, with 10 bases left between them. The germline gives CDR1 SGHAT, CDR2 FQNNGV.